The 21 T cell receptor beta chains below were found in one sample sequenced in a study of shared clonotypes between healthy human individuals. Clones were read by immunoSEQ multiplex PCR, and TCRdb kept only the in-frame ones, dropping some. The profile shows 2 million to 2.5 million clones, roughly 93% of them singletons. The sample consisted of naive CD4+ T cells from PBMCs. The subset here: CD45RA+ positively selected. These TCRs come from a man aged 18 to 30 in good health. Some clones in this sample may be carry-over from other donors' samples.

This chain connects TRBV15 to TRBJ1-1; weak D call: TRBD1 (6 bases). Germline CDR1 LNHNV, CDR2 YYDKDF (reference sequence). CDR3 length: 15 amino acids. V was clipped by 2 bases and J by 5 bases, with 15 bases between them. CDR3 nucleotide sequence: TGTGCCACCAGCAGAAATTCCAGGGGATTGACTGAAGCTTTCTTT. Protein: CATSRNSRGLTEAFF.

The chain employs TRBV5-4 and TRBJ1-1; tentatively, D is TRBD1 (6 bases). The CDR3 sequence is 14 residues long. Germline CDR1 is SGHNT and CDR2 is YYREEE (reference sequence). With 6 bases removed from V and 3 bases from J, the gap between germline ends came to 15 bases. CDR3 in DNA: TGTGCCAGCACCCCCAGGGGCGGCGACACTGAAGCTTTCTTT. This codes for CASTPRGGDTEAFF.

This chain links TRBV27 with TRBJ1-2; TRBD1 aligns across 9 bases. With V trimmed by 6 bases and J by 7 bases, 9 bases remained unmatched. Per the germline V gene, CDR1 is MNHEY and CDR2 is SMNVEV (reference sequence). CDR3 size: 14 residues. CDR3 bases: TGTGCCAGCAGGCCAACGGGACAGGGCTCTGGCTACACCTTC. The encoded protein is CASRPTGQGSGYTF.

The chain couples TRBV6-6 to TRBJ2-5; D is perhaps TRBD1 or TRBD2 (5 bases each). This CDR3 is 16 amino acids long. Trimming took 3 bases from V and 5 from J, leaving 19 bases between them. The germline V gene encodes CDR1 MNHNY and CDR2 SVGAGI (reference sequence). This CDR3 is CASSYGTPGGRETQYF. CDR3 in DNA: TGTGCCAGCAGTTATGGGACCCCAGGAGGCAGGGAGACCCAGTACTTC.

This clone was found once. The gene calls are TRBV28 and TRBJ2-2; possible D gene TRBD2, 7 bases. The germline V gene encodes CDR1 MDHEN and CDR2 SYDVKM. The CDR3 totals 14 residues. V lost 6 bases, J lost 6 bases, and 14 bases lay in between. The CDR3 bases are TGTGCCAGCAGCGAAGGGGGGGTATCCGGGGAGCTGTTTTTT. Protein sequence: CASSEGGVSGELFF.

The chain has TRBV28 and TRBJ2-7; TRBD1 matches 7 bases. Trimming cost V 4 bases and J 9 bases; bases outside gene matches: 3. Germline CDR1 MDHEN, CDR2 SYDVKM. The CDR3 extends over 11 amino acids. The CDR3 nucleotides are TGTGCCAGCAGTTGGCGACAGGGGCAGTACTTC. Its protein product is CASSWRQGQYF.

The chain links TRBV9 to TRBJ2-1, with 7 nucleotides matching TRBD2. The CDR3 has 13 amino acids. CDR1 SGDLS and CDR2 YYNGEE come from the germline V gene. The V and J ends lost 7 bases and 6 bases, in that order; junction bases with no gene match: 7. CDR3 DNA: TGTGCCAGCGGGTATCGACTAGCCAATGAGCAGTTCTTC. Translation: CASGYRLANEQFF. The complete variable domain, with remaining parts taken from reference TRBV9 and TRBJ2-1, reads DSGVTQTPKHLITATGQRVTLRCSPRSGDLSVYWYQQSLDQGLQFLIQYYNGEERAKGNILERFSAQQFPDLHSELNLSSLELGDSALYFCASGYRLANEQFFGPGTRLTVL.

V is TRBV28 and J is TRBJ2-2; D possibly corresponds to TRBD1 (6 bases). Trimming left V 7 bases short and J 4 bases short, with 7 bases between. The CDR3 extends over 12 amino acids. Germline assignment: CDR1 MDHEN and CDR2 SYDVKM. The CDR3 is CASKQGTGELFF. The DNA of the CDR3 is TGTGCCAGCAAACAGGGCACCGGGGAGCTGTTTTTT.

The rearrangement joins TRBV20-1 to TRBJ2-5; D is ambiguous. CDR3 length equals 11 residues. V gave up 5 bases and J gave up 1 base, with 5 bases separating them. The germline CDR1 and CDR2 sequences are DFQATT and SNEGSKA (reference sequence). CDR3 region: CSAAAQETQYF. CDR3 in DNA: TGCAGTGCTGCGGCCCAAGAGACCCAGTACTTC.

This rearrangement joins TRBV6-5 to TRBJ1-2, with TRBD1 identical over 7 bases. The ends lost 8 bases at V and 5 bases at J; junction bases unmatched: 11. The CDR3 extends over 14 amino acids. Germline lookup yields CDR1 MNHEY and CDR2 SVGAGI. The CDR3, as DNA: TGTGCCAGCCTACCTAGAGGGGGCAGGTATGGCTACACCTTC. Amino acid sequence: CASLPRGGRYGYTF.

The CDR3 is CASSIIPGGGGYTF. CDR3 coding DNA: TGTGCCAGTAGTATCATTCCAGGGGGCGGCGGCTACACCTTC. The V gene is TRBV19, the J gene TRBJ1-2, with 8 bases matching TRBD1. The length of the CDR3 is 14 residues. J gave up 8 bases and V 3 bases, and 8 bases lay outside the gene matches. Germline CDR1 is LNHDA and CDR2 is SQIVND (reference sequence).

This chain uses TRBV28 with TRBJ1-2; D call uncertain. This CDR3 is built from 11 residues. The germline gives CDR1 MDHEN, CDR2 SYDVKM. Trimming stripped 11 bases from V and 6 bases from J, with 13 bases between. The CDR3 loop reads CAFNGNDGYTF. The CDR3 nucleotides read TGTGCCTTTAACGGGAACGATGGCTACACCTTC.

The V gene is TRBV28, the J gene TRBJ1-1; D is undetermined. Germline V gene lookup returns CDR1 MDHEN and CDR2 SYDVKM. Deletions cut 7 bases from V and 6 bases from J, with 12 bases between. The CDR3 extends over 12 amino acids. The DNA for the CDR3 is TGTGCCAGCACCCCCCTTTATGCTGAAGCTTTCTTT. Residues: CASTPLYAEAFF.

The V gene is TRBV20-1, the J gene TRBJ2-1, with D hard to call. The germline V and J ends were trimmed by 5 bases and 4 bases, with 6 bases remaining between them. The germline gives CDR1 DFQATT, CDR2 SNEGSKA (reference sequence). The CDR3 is 11 amino acids. CDR3 protein: CSAAEYNEQFF. CDR3 DNA: TGCAGTGCTGCGGAGTACAATGAGCAGTTCTTC.

This clone was seen a handful of times. The chain couples TRBV30 to TRBJ1-2; D is perhaps TRBD1 (5 bases). This CDR3 contains 13 residues. Trimming removed 0 bases from V and 8 bases from J, with 13 bases in between. CDR1 and CDR2 from the germline V gene are GTSNPN and SVGIG (reference sequence). The chain's CDR3 is CAWSVSGREGYTF. The CDR3 DNA sequence: TGTGCCTGGAGTGTAAGTGGCAGGGAAGGCTACACCTTC.

A single count supports this clone. As DNA, the CDR3 is TGTGCCAGCAGCCCGCGGAACTACGAGCAGTACTTC. This encodes CASSPRNYEQYF. The chain recombines TRBV28 with TRBJ2-5; D unclear. Matching the DNA end better, TRBJ2-7 makes the J call doubtful. In germline, CDR1 is MDHEN, CDR2 SYDVKM. The CDR3 covers 12 residues.

This clone came up once. The rearrangement uses TRBV4-1 and TRBJ2-1; no definite D call. The V gene lost 2 bases and the J gene lost 6 bases, with 17 bases spanning the gap. The CDR3 spans 16 residues. In germline, CDR1 is MGHRA, CDR2 YSYEKL. For the CDR3, the DNA is TGCGCCAGCAGCCAAAGACCTACCGGAGCCTCCAATGAGCAGTTCTTC. Its translation: CASSQRPTGASNEQFF.

Only one count was recorded for this clone. The chain recombines TRBV2 with TRBJ1-1, with D possibly TRBD1 on 5 matching bases. Germline V CDR1 and CDR2: SNHLY, FYNNEI. The CDR3 extends over 12 amino acids. V was clipped by 5 bases and J by 6 bases, with 10 bases between them. The CDR3 sequence: CASSSGRPEAFF. Written as DNA, the CDR3 is TGTGCCAGCAGTTCAGGGAGGCCTGAAGCTTTCTTT.

This clone was seen only once. Different DNA sequences within this sample yield the same CDR3. The chain links TRBV5-1 to TRBJ2-7; tentatively, D is TRBD1 (6 bases). The germline V and J ends were trimmed by 0 bases and 5 bases, with 12 bases remaining between them. The germline CDR1 and CDR2 sequences are SGHRS and YFSETQ. This CDR3 spans 14 amino acids. This CDR3 reads CASSLERGYDEQYF. The CDR3 bases are TGCGCCAGCAGCTTGGAAAGGGGGTACGACGAGCAGTACTTC.

A remark on this clone: Other DNA sequences in the sample encode the same CDR3. The chain recombines TRBV7-3 with TRBJ2-1; D assignment may be TRBD1 or TRBD2 (5 bases each). The CDR3 sequence is 13 residues long. Trimming pared 4 bases from V and 6 bases from J, leaving 10 bases between. CDR1 and CDR2 from the germline V gene are SGHTA and FQGTGA. CDR3 bases: TGTGCCAGCAGCTCCGGTGGGGGCAATGAGCAGTTCTTC. Its translation is CASSSGGGNEQFF.

This clone appeared once. The J gene is TRBJ2-7, the V gene TRBV6-1; 7 bases map to TRBD2. CDR1 and CDR2 (germline): MNHNS, SASEGT. The CDR3 is 15 amino acids. V shed 6 bases and J 7 bases; nucleotides not matched to a gene: 15. CDR3 nucleotide sequence: TGTGCCAGCAGCCCGTGGGGCGAGCGGGACCTAGAGCAGTACTTC. Amino acid sequence: CASSPWGERDLEQYF.